A single T cell receptor (beta chain) is shown here with its context. The data were taken from a study of blood T cell repertoires in COVID-19. Study-wide context: The origin of the acute and convalescent COVID-19 samples was the United States, Italy and Spain. The cDNA or gDNA used as material had been derived from T cells, B-cell-depleted T cells, or PBMCs.

TCRdb's copy holds only in-frame clones and misses some; the assay was immunoSEQ multiplex PCR. The sample lists 150,000 to 200,000 clones, 80% occurring once. The V gene end was trimmed by 7 bases and the J gene end by 4 bases; junction bases not matched to a gene: 5. The germline V gene has CDR1 KGHSH and CDR2 LQKENI. This CDR3 comprises 14 residues. The rearrangement uses TRBV18 and TRBJ1-3; 9 nucleotides align to TRBD1. Specimen: peripheral blood. The source of this sequence is a man in his 70s with active or convalescent COVID-19. The CDR3 is CASYTGGEGNTIYF. CDR3 DNA: TGTGCCAGCTACACAGGGGGCGAAGGAAACACCATATATTTT.